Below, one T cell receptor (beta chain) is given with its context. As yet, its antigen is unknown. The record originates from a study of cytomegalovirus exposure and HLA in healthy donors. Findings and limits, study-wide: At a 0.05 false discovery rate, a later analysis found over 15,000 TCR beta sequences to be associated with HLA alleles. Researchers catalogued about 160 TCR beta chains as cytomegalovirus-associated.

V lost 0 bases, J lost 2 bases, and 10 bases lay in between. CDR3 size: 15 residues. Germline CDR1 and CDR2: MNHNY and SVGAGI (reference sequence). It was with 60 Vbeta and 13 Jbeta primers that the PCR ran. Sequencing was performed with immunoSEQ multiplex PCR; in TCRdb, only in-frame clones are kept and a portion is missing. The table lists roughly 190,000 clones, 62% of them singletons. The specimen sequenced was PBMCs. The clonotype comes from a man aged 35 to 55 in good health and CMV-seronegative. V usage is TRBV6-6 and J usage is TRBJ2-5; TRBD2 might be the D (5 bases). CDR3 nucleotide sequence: TGTGCCAGCAGTTACTCGGAGGTCGGGCAAGAGACCCAGTACTTC. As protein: CASSYSEVGQETQYF.